The 25 T cell receptor beta chains presented below share a single source sample, sequenced in a study of T cell changes during pregnancy in multiple sclerosis. Libraries were prepared by immunoSEQ multiplex PCR; TCRdb keeps only in-frame clonotypes and omits some of them. The data contain 70,000 to 100,000 clones, approximately 92% of them singletons. Sequencing used peripheral blood, obtained in the first trimester of pregnancy. The receptor source for this set is a female donor with multiple sclerosis, enrolled in a pregnancy study.

This clone was picked up one time. This chain's CDR3 is CASSSWTGTYNSPLHF. The CDR3 nucleotides are TGTGCCAGCAGCTCTTGGACAGGCACCTATAATTCACCCCTCCACTTT. The V gene is TRBV5-6, the J gene TRBJ1-6; 7 bases are a match to TRBD1. CDR3 length: 16 residues. The junction had 5 bases not matched to a gene; V was cut back by 3 bases and J by 2 bases. Germline assignment: CDR1 SGHDT and CDR2 YYEEEE.

The CDR3 region has the DNA TGTGCCAGCAGTTTAACGAGGGCGGGGGGTATCAATGAGCAGTTCTTC. This codes for CASSLTRAGGINEQFF. The genes are TRBV28 and TRBJ2-1; TRBD2 matches 8 bases. The CDR3 loop spans 16 amino acids. Germline CDR1 and CDR2: MDHEN and SYDVKM. V gave up 2 bases and J gave up 6 bases; unmatched junction bases: 9.

The chain joins TRBV6-5 to TRBJ1-1; D is unresolved. From germline, CDR1 is MNHEY and CDR2 SVGAGI. The V end lost 7 bases, the J end lost 6 bases, and 18 bases lay between the germline ends. The CDR3 loop spans 14 amino acids. The CDR3 protein is CASIPGSPSSEAFF. The CDR3 DNA sequence: TGTGCCAGCATCCCGGGCTCCCCTAGCTCTGAAGCTTTCTTT.

V and J are TRBV13 and TRBJ2-2; the D is unclear. This CDR3 is built from 17 residues. The germline V gene encodes CDR1 PRHDT and CDR2 FYEKMQ (reference sequence). The V gene lost 5 bases and the J gene lost 0 bases, with 16 bases spanning the gap. CDR3: CASSPQKNYANTGELFF. For the CDR3, the DNA is TGTGCCAGCAGCCCCCAGAAAAACTACGCGAACACCGGGGAGCTGTTTTTT.

The chain combines TRBV9 with TRBJ2-1; D is possibly TRBD2 (6 bases). CDR3 length equals 15 residues. The ends were cut back, 4 bases at V and 0 bases at J, with 11 bases in the middle. Per the germline V gene, CDR1 is SGDLS and CDR2 is YYNGEE. CDR3 loop: CASSPLGGSYNEQFF. The CDR3 DNA is TGTGCCAGCAGCCCCCTGGGGGGCTCCTACAATGAGCAGTTCTTC. The full variable domain, in which reference TRBV9 and TRBJ2-1 provide the parts outside the CDR3, is DSGVTQTPKHLITATGQRVTLRCSPRSGDLSVYWYQQSLDQGLQFLIQYYNGEERAKGNILERFSAQQFPDLHSELNLSSLELGDSALYFCASSPLGGSYNEQFFGPGTRLTVL.

The table lists this clone with a count of one. V is TRBV9 and J is TRBJ2-6, with TRBD1 matching 8 bases. CDR1 is SGDLS and CDR2 is YYNGEE in the germline V gene. This CDR3 has 19 amino acids. Trimming cost V 2 bases and J 1 base; bases outside gene matches: 11. This CDR3 is CASSVNPDRGKSGANVLTF. DNA for the CDR3: TGTGCCAGCAGCGTCAACCCCGACAGGGGTAAGTCTGGGGCCAACGTCCTGACTTTC.

V is TRBV18 and J is TRBJ1-4, with D possibly matching TRBD1 (5 bases). From germline, CDR1 is KGHSH and CDR2 LQKENI. V lost 6 bases and J lost 8, with 13 bases in between. The CDR3 loop spans 13 amino acids. The CDR3 nucleotides are TGTGCCAGCTCGTCAGGGTTAGAGGAAAAACTGTTTTTT. This translates into CASSSGLEEKLFF.

V and J are TRBV20-1 and TRBJ2-1; D uncertain. From germline, CDR1 is DFQATT and CDR2 SNEGSKA (reference sequence). Between the trimmed V and J ends, which lost 3 bases and 6 bases, there was a span of 6 bases. This CDR3 is built from 11 residues. The CDR3 loop is CSARKSNEQFF. In DNA form, the CDR3 reads TGCAGTGCTAGGAAGAGCAATGAGCAGTTCTTC.

The chain uses TRBV9 and TRBJ2-7; TRBD2 agrees at 7 bases. The CDR3 length is 18 residues. The ends lost 0 bases at V and 1 base at J; junction bases unmatched: 13. Germline CDR1 SGDLS, CDR2 YYNGEE. The CDR3 DNA reads TGTGCCAGCAGCGTAGGATTCGGCGGGGGAGCTTTTTCCTACGAGCAGTACTTC. Amino acid sequence: CASSVGFGGGAFSYEQYF.

V is TRBV6-1 and J is TRBJ1-5; D may be TRBD1 (6 bases). The CDR3 spans 14 residues. V shed 8 bases and J shed 7 bases, with 18 bases lying between them. Germline CDR1 is MNHNS and CDR2 is SASEGT. The CDR3 DNA reads as TGTGCCAGCGAATCGGGGGGCGAAAGACAGCCCCAGCATTTT. It encodes CASESGGERQPQHF.

This chain uses TRBV4-1 with TRBJ2-2, with a weak D call TRBD1 (6 bases). There are 14 residues in the CDR3. V was cut by 0 bases and J by 4 bases, with 6 bases left in between. Per the germline V gene, CDR1 is MGHRA and CDR2 is YSYEKL. Written as DNA, the CDR3 is TGCGCCAGCAGCCAAGAGGACAGCACCGGGGAGCTGTTTTTT. It yields the protein CASSQEDSTGELFF.

The V gene is TRBV7-9, the J gene TRBJ2-5; 14 bases are shared with TRBD2. This CDR3 has 15 residues. The V gene's germline CDR1 is SEHNR and CDR2 FQNEAQ (reference sequence). After removal of 10 bases from V and 5 bases from J, the junction contained 9 bases not matched to a gene. CDR3 sequence (DNA): TGTGCCACTCGGACTAGCGGGGGGCCCGTGGAGACCCAGTACTTC. Its translation is CATRTSGGPVETQYF.

This chain joins TRBV13 and TRBJ2-1; D may be TRBD1 (6 bases). Germline V gene data show CDR1 as PRHDT and CDR2 as FYEKMQ (reference sequence). The length of the CDR3 is 15 residues. Trimming removed 0 bases at V and 4 bases at J, with 10 bases between. The CDR3 is CASSLGTGTYNEQFF. In DNA form, the CDR3 reads TGTGCCAGCAGCTTAGGTACAGGGACGTACAATGAGCAGTTCTTC.

The V call is TRBV19, the J call TRBJ2-7; 8 nucleotides agree with TRBD2. The CDR3 is 14 residues long. V shed 4 bases and J 2 bases; nucleotides not matched to a gene: 4. Germline-derived CDR1 and CDR2 are LNHDA and SQIVND (reference sequence). CDR3 region: CASSTRGATYEQYF. The CDR3 DNA sequence: TGTGCCAGTAGTACGCGGGGGGCGACCTACGAGCAGTACTTC.

The chain has TRBV13 and TRBJ1-6, with D possibly matching TRBD1 (5 bases). From germline, CDR1 is PRHDT and CDR2 FYEKMQ (reference sequence). The CDR3 consists of 15 residues. V was shortened by 5 bases and J by 10 bases, with 18 bases between the two germline ends. The chain's CDR3 is CASSAAGPGGSPLHF. CDR3 nucleotides: TGTGCCAGCAGCGCAGCGGGGCCGGGAGGGTCACCCCTCCACTTT.

V is TRBV19 and J is TRBJ2-2; D might be TRBD1 (8 bases). CDR1 is LNHDA, CDR2 SQIVND, per germline (reference sequence). This CDR3 is built from 17 residues. V was clipped by 10 bases and J by 5 bases, with 26 bases between them. The CDR3 protein is CATQSLTGGAWTGELFF. The CDR3 DNA sequence: TGTGCCACCCAATCTCTCACAGGGGGGGCTTGGACCGGGGAGCTGTTTTTT.

This CDR3 reads CATSGKRDNSYEQYF. In nucleotides, the CDR3 is TGTGCCACCAGCGGTAAAAGGGACAACTCCTACGAGCAGTACTTC. The chain employs TRBV15 and TRBJ2-7, with D possibly TRBD1 on 6 matching bases. Germline values: CDR1 LNHNV, CDR2 YYDKDF (reference sequence). CDR3 length equals 15 residues. V dropped 5 bases and J dropped 0 bases, with 14 bases sitting between them.

The genes are TRBV27 and TRBJ2-2; TRBD2 aligns across 10 bases. The germline V gene encodes CDR1 MNHEY and CDR2 SMNVEV (reference sequence). The junction had 6 bases not matched to a gene; V was cut back by 6 bases and J by 2 bases. The CDR3 runs 16 residues. DNA for the CDR3: TGTGCCAGCAGCCCTACTAGCGGGGTTAACACCGGGGAGCTGTTTTTT. This gives the protein CASSPTSGVNTGELFF.

The J gene is TRBJ1-2, the V gene TRBV6-4; D possibly corresponds to TRBD1 (5 bases). There are 14 residues in the CDR3. CDR1 and CDR2 from the germline V gene are MRHNA and SNTAGT. Trimming removed 5 bases from V and 1 base from J, with 11 bases in between. CDR3 nucleotides: TGTGCCAGCAGTCCCGACAGTTATAACTATGGCTACACCTTC. The encoded protein is CASSPDSYNYGYTF.

J is TRBJ2-6 and V is TRBV4-2; 7 bases agree with TRBD2. With V trimmed by 1 base and J by 4 bases, 10 bases remained unmatched. This CDR3 region has 18 residues. CDR1 is LGHNA, CDR2 YNFKEQ, per germline. This CDR3 is CASSQASGLSPGANVLTF. In DNA form, the CDR3 reads TGTGCCAGCAGCCAAGCATCGGGACTATCCCCCGGGGCCAACGTCCTGACTTTC.

The rearrangement uses TRBV7-9 and TRBJ2-3; 10 nucleotides align to TRBD2. Germline V gene data show CDR1 as SEHNR and CDR2 as FQNEAQ (reference sequence). Germline trimming cut 1 base from V and 2 bases from J; bases unmatched to any gene: 3. This CDR3 spans 16 amino acids. CDR3: CASSLGLAGATDTQYF. The CDR3 nucleotides are TGTGCCAGCAGCTTAGGCCTAGCGGGGGCCACAGATACGCAGTATTTT.

Only one count was recorded for this clone. The chain joins TRBV6-1 to TRBJ2-3; 7 bases align to TRBD1. Trimming took 11 bases from V and 8 from J; bases not matched to a gene: 10. Germline V gives CDR1 MNHNS, CDR2 SASEGT. CDR3 size: 12 residues. CDR3 nucleotides: TGTGCCGGCGGACAGGACGCAGGTACGCAGTATTTT. Its translation: CAGGQDAGTQYF.

CDR3 residues: CASSLAGQGYYGYTF. The CDR3 bases are TGTGCCAGCAGCCTGGCGGGACAGGGCTATTATGGCTACACCTTC. The V and J genes are TRBV14 and TRBJ1-2, with TRBD1 matching over 9 bases. The germline gives CDR1 SGHDN, CDR2 FVKESK. With 4 bases clipped from V and 5 bases from J, the junction kept 8 bases outside the gene matches. The CDR3 covers 15 residues. Drawing the rest from reference TRBV14 and TRBJ1-2, the complete variable domain is EAGVTQFPSHSVIEKGQTVTLRCDPISGHDNLYWYRRVMGKEIKFLLHFVKESKQDESGMPNNRFLAERTGGTYSTLKVQPAELEDSGVYFCASSLAGQGYYGYTFGSGTRLTVV.

The genes are TRBV6-1 and TRBJ2-2, with D perhaps TRBD2 (6 bases). The CDR3 covers 12 residues. From germline, CDR1 is MNHNS and CDR2 SASEGT. With 10 bases removed from V and 9 bases from J, the gap between germline ends came to 15 bases. Here the CDR3 reads CAIQRGTWELFF. The CDR3, as DNA: TGTGCCATCCAGAGAGGGACTTGGGAGCTGTTTTTT.

This clone was seen a handful of times. CDR3 nucleotides: TGTGCTAGTGGTTTAGTCTCGAGGAACACTGAAGCTTTCTTT. Its protein is CASGLVSRNTEAFF. V and J are TRBV12-5 and TRBJ1-1; D is unresolved. V was clipped by 3 bases and J by 1 base, with 9 bases between them. Germline loops: CDR1 LGHNT, CDR2 FRNRAP. The CDR3 spans 14 residues.